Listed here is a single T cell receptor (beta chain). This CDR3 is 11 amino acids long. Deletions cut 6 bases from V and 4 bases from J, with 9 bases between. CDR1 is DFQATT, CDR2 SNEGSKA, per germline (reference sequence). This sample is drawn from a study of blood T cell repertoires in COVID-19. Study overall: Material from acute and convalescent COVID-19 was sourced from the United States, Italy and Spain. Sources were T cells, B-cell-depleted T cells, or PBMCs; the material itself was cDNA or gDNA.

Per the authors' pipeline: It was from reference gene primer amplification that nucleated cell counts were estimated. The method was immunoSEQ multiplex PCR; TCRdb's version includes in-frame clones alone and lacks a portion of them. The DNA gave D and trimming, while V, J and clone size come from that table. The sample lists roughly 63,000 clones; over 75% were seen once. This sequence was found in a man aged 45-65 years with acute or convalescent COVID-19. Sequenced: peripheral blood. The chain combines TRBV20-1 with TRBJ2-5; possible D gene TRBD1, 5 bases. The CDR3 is CSADRGETQYF. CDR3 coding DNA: TGCAGTGCAGACAGAGGAGAGACCCAGTACTTC.